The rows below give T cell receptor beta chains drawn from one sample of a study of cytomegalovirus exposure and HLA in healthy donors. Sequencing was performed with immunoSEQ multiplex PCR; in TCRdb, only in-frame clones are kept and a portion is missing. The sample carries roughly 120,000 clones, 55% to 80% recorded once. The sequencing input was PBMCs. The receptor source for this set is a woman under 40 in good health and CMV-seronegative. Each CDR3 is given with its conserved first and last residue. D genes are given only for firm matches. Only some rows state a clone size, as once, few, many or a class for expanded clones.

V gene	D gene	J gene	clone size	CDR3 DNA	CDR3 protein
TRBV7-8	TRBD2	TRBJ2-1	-	TGTGCCAGCAGCTTAGCCCTTAGCGGGAGATGGAATGAGCAGTTCTTC	CASSLALSGRWNEQFF
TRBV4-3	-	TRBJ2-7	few	TGCGCCAGCAGCCAAGATCCGGGATCCTCCTACGAGCAGTACTTC	CASSQDPGSSYEQYF
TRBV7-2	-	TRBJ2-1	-	TGTGCCAGCAGCGACAAGATTGAGCAGTTCTTC	CASSDKIEQFF
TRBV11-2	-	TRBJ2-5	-	TGTGCCAGCAGCTCTGGACTACAAGAGACCCAGTACTTC	CASSSGLQETQYF
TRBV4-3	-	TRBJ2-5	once	TGCGCCAGCAGCCAAGATGTGCGGCAAGGGGGAGAGACCCAGTACTTC	CASSQDVRQGGETQYF
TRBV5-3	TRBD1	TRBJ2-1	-	TGTGCCAGAAGCTGGGACAGGGCCTGTGCCTACAATGAGCAGTTCTTC	CARSWDRACAYNEQFF
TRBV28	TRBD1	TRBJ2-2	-	TGTGCCAGCAGTTTAGTCAGGGGGCGAGGCGGGGAGCTGTTTTTT	CASSLVRGRGGELFF
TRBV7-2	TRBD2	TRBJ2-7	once	TGTGCCAGCAGCTTAGCGACCCTAGCGGGAGGGCCGTACGAGCAGTACTTC	CASSLATLAGGPYEQYF
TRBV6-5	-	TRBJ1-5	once	TGTGCCAGCAGTTACACTAGGAATCAGCCCCAGCATTTT	CASSYTRNQPQHF
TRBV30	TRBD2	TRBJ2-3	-	TGTGCCTGGAGCGGGGCCCGGACTAGCGGGTTAGCAGATACGCAGTATTTT	CAWSGARTSGLADTQYF
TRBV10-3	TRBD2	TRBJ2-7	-	TGTGCCATCAGTGAAGTTAGCGGGAGATTGTACGAGCAGTACTTC	CAISEVSGRLYEQYF
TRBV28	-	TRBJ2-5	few	TGTGCCAGCAGTTCTATGACATTCTTATTAGGAGAGACCCAGTACTTC	CASSSMTFLLGETQYF
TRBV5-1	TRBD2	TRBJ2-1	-	TGCGCCAGCAGAAACGGACTAGACAATGAGCAGTTCTTC	CASRNGLDNEQFF
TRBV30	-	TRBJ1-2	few	TGTGCCTGGAACTCAGGGCATACCTATGGCTACACCTTC	CAWNSGHTYGYTF
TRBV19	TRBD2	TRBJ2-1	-	TGTGCCAGTAGTATGGGGAGAGGACTAGCGGGTTTCTCCTCCTACAATGAGCAGTTCTTC	CASSMGRGLAGFSSYNEQFF
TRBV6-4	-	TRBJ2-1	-	TGTGCCAGCAGTGAGCGGGGAGGCCACTACAATGAGCAGTTCTTC	CASSERGGHYNEQFF
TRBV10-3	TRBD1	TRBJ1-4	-	TGTGCCATTGGGACAGGGGTGGAAAAACTGTTTTTT	CAIGTGVEKLFF
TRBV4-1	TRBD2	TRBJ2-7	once	TGCGCCAGCAGCCAAGGACTAGCGGGAAACTACGAGCAGTACTTC	CASSQGLAGNYEQYF
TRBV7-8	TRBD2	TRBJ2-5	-	TGTGCCAGCAGCTTAGTTCCGGGGGGAGAGACCCAGTACTTC	CASSLVPGGETQYF
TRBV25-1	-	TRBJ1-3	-	TGTGCCAGCACGGGGGAAAGCTCTGGAAACACCATATATTTT	CASTGESSGNTIYF
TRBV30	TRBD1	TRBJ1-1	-	TGTGCCTGGAGAAGGGACAGGGCTTACACTGAAGCTTTCTTT	CAWRRDRAYTEAFF
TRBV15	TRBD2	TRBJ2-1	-	TGTGCCACCCGGACTAGCGGGAGCAATGAGCAGTTCTTC	CATRTSGSNEQFF
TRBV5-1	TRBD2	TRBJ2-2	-	TGCGCCAGCAGCTACGGACTAGCGGGAGAGGTTAACACCGGGGAGCTGTTTTTT	CASSYGLAGEVNTGELFF
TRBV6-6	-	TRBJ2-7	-	TGTGCCAGCACGGACAGAAATTACGAGCAGTACTTC	CASTDRNYEQYF
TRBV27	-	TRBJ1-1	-	TGTGCCAGCAGTTTCGCGGGCACTGAAGCTTTCTTT	CASSFAGTEAFF
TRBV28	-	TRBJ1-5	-	TGTGCCAGCAGTCCCCGATGGGCATCTCGGAGCAATCAGCCCCAGCATTTT	CASSPRWASRSNQPQHF
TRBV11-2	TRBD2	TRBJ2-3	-	TGTGCCAGCACCCGGGGAGCGGGAGCCGATACGCAGTATTTT	CASTRGAGADTQYF
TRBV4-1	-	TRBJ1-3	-	TGCGCCAGCAGCCAAGATAAAGCGGTGCCTGGCTCTGGAAACACCATATATTTT	CASSQDKAVPGSGNTIYF
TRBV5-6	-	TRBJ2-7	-	TGTGCCAGCAGCTTGAGCAGGTCCTACTCCTACGAGCAGTACTTC	CASSLSRSYSYEQYF